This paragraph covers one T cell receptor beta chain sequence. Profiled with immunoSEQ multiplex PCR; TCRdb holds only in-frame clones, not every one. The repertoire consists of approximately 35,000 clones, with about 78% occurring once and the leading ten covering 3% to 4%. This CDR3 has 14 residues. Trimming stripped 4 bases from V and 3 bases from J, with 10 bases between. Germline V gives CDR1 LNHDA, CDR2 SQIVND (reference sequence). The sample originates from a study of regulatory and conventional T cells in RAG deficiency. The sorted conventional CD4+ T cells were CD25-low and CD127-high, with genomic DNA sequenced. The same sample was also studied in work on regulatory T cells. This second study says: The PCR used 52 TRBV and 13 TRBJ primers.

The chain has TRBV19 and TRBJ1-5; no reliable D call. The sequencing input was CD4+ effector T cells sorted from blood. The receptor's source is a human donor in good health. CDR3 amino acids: CASSRDAHNQPQHF. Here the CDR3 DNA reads TGTGCCAGTAGTAGGGATGCACACAATCAGCCCCAGCATTTT. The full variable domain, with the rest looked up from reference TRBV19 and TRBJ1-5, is DGGITQSPKYLFRKEGQNVTLSCEQNLNHDAMYWYRQDPGQGLRLIYYSQIVNDFQKGDIAEGYSVSREKKESFPLTVTSAQKNPTAFYLCASSRDAHNQPQHFGDGTRLSIL.